Below, 10 T cell receptor beta chains from the same sample are listed, as sequenced in a study of T cells in Graves' hyperthyroidism and ophthalmopathy. The TCR beta CDR3 regions underwent amplification using RNA transcripts as the source. Initially, a first-round RT-PCR of the TCR CDR3 employed the HTBI primer set. TCRdb reanalysed the multiplex PCR reads using MiXCR and keeps one entry per CDR3 protein. Among about 740,000 distinct CDR3 sequences, about 14% were seen once, and the ten largest hold more than 8.5%. The sample comprised blood. The receptors stem from a woman aged 18-30 years with Graves' hyperthyroidism.

The genes are TRBV19 and TRBJ1-5; maybe TRBD1 (6 bases). Germline loops: CDR1 LNHDA, CDR2 SQIVND (reference sequence). The V and J ends lost 2 bases and 0 bases respectively, with 14 bases between them. The CDR3 consists of 17 residues. The CDR3 region is CASSIMRTAYSNQPQHF. CDR3 nucleotides: TGTGCCAGTAGTATAATGCGGACAGCGTATAGCAATCAGCCCCAGCATTTT.

This clonotype occurred once. A much larger clone lies a single base off, so this may be a read error. J is TRBJ2-1 and V is TRBV7-9; 7 nucleotides align to TRBD2. Looked up from germline, CDR1 is SEHNR and CDR2 is FQNEAQ (reference sequence). The CDR3 loop spans 15 amino acids. Trimming took 4 bases from V and 7 from J; bases not matched to a gene: 10. CDR3 bases: TGTGCCAGCAGCTCCAGCGGGACGGCCAGGAATGAGCAGTTCTTC. Protein sequence: CASSSSGTARNEQFF.

The chain is built from TRBV11-2 and TRBJ2-7, with a tentative D call TRBD1 (6 bases). V lost 4 bases and J lost 3, with 10 bases in between. There are 13 residues in the CDR3. The V gene's germline CDR1 is SGHAT and CDR2 FQNNGV. The CDR3 nucleotides read TGTGCCAGCAGCTGGGACACCAACTACGAGCAGTACTTC. This sequence encodes CASSWDTNYEQYF. Looking up the rest from reference TRBV11-2 and TRBJ2-7 gives the full variable domain: EAGVAQSPRYKIIEKRQSVAFWCNPISGHATLYWYQQILGQGPKLLIQFQNNGVVDDSQLPKDRFSAERLKGVDSTLKIQPAKLEDSAVYLCASSWDTNYEQYFGPGTRLTVT.

This clonotype was detected only a few times. The chain employs TRBV14 and TRBJ2-1, with TRBD2 as a possible D gene (5 bases). In germline, CDR1 is SGHDN, CDR2 FVKESK. CDR3 length: 17 residues. V gave up 0 bases and J gave up 4 bases, with 16 bases separating them. The CDR3 nucleotides are TGTGCCAGCAGCCAAGATCGGGGATGGACGGAGTACAATGAGCAGTTCTTC. Its translation: CASSQDRGWTEYNEQFF.

This clonotype showed up many times. The chain joins TRBV7-2 to TRBJ2-1; possible D gene TRBD1, 5 bases. Trimming took off 3 bases at V and 3 bases at J, with 12 bases between the two ends. This CDR3 has 15 amino acids. CDR1 and CDR2 from the germline V gene are SGHTA and FQGNSA. The CDR3 loop reads CASSFPRVGYNEQFF. The CDR3 region has the DNA TGTGCCAGCAGCTTTCCCAGGGTGGGCTACAATGAGCAGTTCTTC.

A word on this clonotype: It may be a read error: a sequence one base away is much more abundant. The CDR3 DNA sequence: TGTGCCAGCAGCGAGAGAGATACGCAGTATTTT. Protein product: CASSERDTQYF. This chain joins TRBV7-9 and TRBJ2-3; no reliable D call. The V end was cut by 5 bases, the J end by 5 bases, with 5 bases between. Per the germline V gene, CDR1 is SEHNR and CDR2 is FQNEAQ (reference sequence). CDR3 size: 11 residues.

This CDR3 reads CASELRENTEAFF. CDR3 in DNA: TGTGCCAGCGAACTCAGGGAGAACACTGAAGCTTTCTTT. The rearrangement links TRBV10-3 to TRBJ1-1, with a possible D match to TRBD1 (5 bases). Germline V gene data show CDR1 as ENHRY and CDR2 as SYGVKD. The V end was cut by 10 bases, the J end by 1 base, with 13 bases between. This CDR3 has 13 amino acids.

There are many counts of this clonotype. The chain is built from TRBV2 and TRBJ2-7; D perhaps matches TRBD1 (5 bases). The CDR3 totals 15 residues. V lost 3 bases and J 0 bases, leaving 12 bases between the germline ends. Germline V gene lookup returns CDR1 SNHLY and CDR2 FYNNEI. CDR3: CASSEATAFSYEQYF. CDR3 DNA sequence: TGTGCCAGCAGTGAGGCGACAGCATTCTCCTACGAGCAGTACTTC.

Comment on this clonotype: Just one base apart from a much larger clone, this may be a read error. The chain recombines TRBV11-2 with TRBJ2-1; D may be TRBD2 (6 bases). The CDR3 consists of 16 residues. The V gene lost 0 bases and the J gene lost 7 bases, with 16 bases spanning the gap. CDR1 and CDR2 (germline): SGHAT, FQNNGV. The CDR3 here is CASSLEGFRRGNEQFF. CDR3 bases: TGTGCCAGCAGCTTAGAAGGGTTCAGGCGGGGAAATGAGCAGTTCTTC.

This clonotype was counted ten times or more. J is TRBJ2-3 and V is TRBV29-1; no reliable D call. The CDR3 is made up of 13 amino acids. Germline CDR1 is SQVTM and CDR2 is ANQGSEA. The ends were cut back, 2 bases at V and 2 bases at J, with 8 bases in the middle. The CDR3 DNA reads as TGCAGCGTTGAAAGGGATGCCACAGATACGCAGTATTTT. The encoded protein is CSVERDATDTQYF.